This T cell receptor beta chain came from a study of beta chain features in type 1 diabetes. Study observations and caveats: Patients with Type 1 diabetes showed moderately but significantly shorter TCRB CDR3s in all four CD4+ subsets.

Isolated RNA was reverse transcribed in full, so expressed TCRB transcripts were sequenced. Profiling relied on immunoSEQ multiplex PCR, and the TCRdb table lists in-frame clones only, not all of them. The sample holds under 350,000 clones, 8% seen once. This clone was detected a few times. Its matching antigen is unknown. The CDR3 contains 11 residues. The V and J ends lost 10 bases and 6 bases, in that order; junction bases with no gene match: 5. The V gene's germline CDR1 is SNHLY and CDR2 FYNNEI. Sequencing was done on a sample of central memory CD4+ T cells from blood. This receptor was identified in a woman between 18 and 30 years old in good health. This chain joins TRBV2 and TRBJ1-2, with 7 bases that match TRBD1. The CDR3, as DNA: TGTGCCACCCGACAGGGTGATGGCTACACCTTC. This sequence encodes CATRQGDGYTF.